This TCR beta chain emerged from a study of spatial heterogeneity in lung cancer (dated by TCRdb to between 2018 and 2020). Concerning the study at large: The donors were some 72 patients from the lung TRACERx cohort who had early-stage, untreated non-small cell lung cancer. Follow-up PBMC samples were sequenced whenever available, with the median time to follow-up being approximately 2 years after resection. Beta-chain transcripts were consistently detected in greater numbers than alpha-chain transcripts, which likely reflected higher beta-chain transcript abundance. In the raw uncorrected reads, each unique combination of TCR and UMI appeared more than ten times on average. In non-small cell lung cancer, the study quantitatively compared TCR alpha and beta repertoires across several tumor regions, matched nontumor lung, and blood. The study linked features of the TCR repertoire to counts of nonsynonymous mutations, which were determined by whole-exome sequencing of tumor tissue. At surgery, hundreds of tumor regions, some 61 matched nontumor lung samples and 56 PBMC samples were TCR-sequenced for both alpha and beta chains.

Ten or more counts support this clonotype. It has no known antigen specificity. No much larger clone exists at a distance of one base, and base qualities are not known. The sample's time point label, in plain terms: blood at routine non-recurrence follow-up after resection. Whole RNA extracted from tumor and nontumor lung tissue, or from cryopreserved PBMC samples, was used for TCR sequencing without cell sorting. Only patients for whom sufficient RNA was available from at least two tumor regions were selected for TCR sequencing. V loses 4 bases at its end and J loses 0 bases; junction bases beyond the gene matches: 4. CDR1 and CDR2, per the germline V gene, are SGHTA and FQGNSA. Including cysteine and phenylalanine, the CDR3 has 16 amino acids. Only the CDR3 portion is preserved as DNA: 48 bases, with reading frame beginning at the first base. The research as a whole found: Ubiquitous expanded tumor TCRs were found in blood more often at tumor resection than at routine follow-up. Only 14 patients were included in the comparisons of baseline and follow-up blood repertoires. Additional single-cell paired TCR alpha and beta sequencing was considered necessary to confirm, at a functional level, the hypothesis that regional TCRs recognize regional mutations.

Library preparation used 5' RACE. TCRdb records NextSeq 500 as the sequencer. In the TCR library protocol, a unique molecular identifier was attached to each TCR cDNA molecule so that PCR and sequencing errors could be corrected. The original methods were these. TCR identification, UMI-based error correction and CDR3 extraction were all carried out with Decombinator tools. TCRs above a frequency of 2 per 1,000, corresponding to the top 1% of the tumor frequency distribution, were defined as expanded. Rényi diversity was computed with the R vegan package after subsampling each repertoire 100 times to 5,000 TCRs. CDR3 similarity networks were built from amino acid triplet string-kernel similarity, connecting CDR3s with pairwise similarity above 0.82. TCRdb reran the public reads through fastp at Q25 and MiXCR, keeping productive beta chains. All rows with the same CDR3 protein become a single entry with the most common DNA and genes. The V and J calls come from TCRdb's annotation, not from the publication. The sample table holds about 120,000 distinct CDR3 sequences, of which 12% were seen once. About 15% of the sample comes from the top ten.

The chain is made from TRBV7-2 and TRBJ2-1, with TRBD2 identical over 9 junction bases. The TCR originated in a male donor with early-stage non-small cell lung cancer. The input for sequencing was PBMCs, taken at follow-up. The nucleotide sequence reads as follows: TGTGCCAGCAGCTCATTAGCGGGGGACTCCTACAATGAGCAGTTCTTC. Its product reads: CASSSLAGDSYNEQFF.